This T cell receptor beta chain was captured in a study of blood T cell repertoires in COVID-19. Study overall: PBMCs, B-cell-depleted T cells, or T cells were the source of the cDNA or gDNA that made up the material.

The V gene lost 2 bases and the J gene lost 5 bases, with 10 bases spanning the gap. Germline-derived CDR1 and CDR2 are SEHNR and FQNEAQ (reference sequence). The CDR3 has 13 amino acids. Seattle participants joined during active infection and were tracked over time. Data came from immunoSEQ multiplex PCR; TCRdb stores just in-frame clones and leaves some out. The sample shows 25,000 to 30,000 clones, just under 95% of them seen only once. Source material: peripheral blood. The rearrangement joins TRBV7-9 to TRBJ2-7; no firm D call. This TCR derives from an older woman with COVID-19, enrolled during active disease. CDR3 DNA sequence: TGTGCCAGCAGCTTAAGAGGTACCAACGAGCAGTACTTC. Translation gives CASSLRGTNEQYF.